One sample yielded the 9 T cell receptor beta chains listed below, sequenced in a study of T cells after posttransplantation cyclophosphamide. Some clones are missing from TCRdb's copy, which holds only in-frame ones; the method was immunoSEQ multiplex PCR. The sample contains under 45,000 clones, none of them singletons. Sequenced: PBMCs. These receptors were taken from a woman aged 45-65 years in good health and a related stem cell transplant donor.

This clone was seen many times. The rearrangement joins TRBV5-1 to TRBJ2-3; TRBD2 might be the D (5 bases). CDR3 length equals 15 residues. Per the germline V gene, CDR1 is SGHRS and CDR2 is YFSETQ. The V end was cut by 1 base, the J end by 0 bases, with 9 bases between. CDR3 amino acids: CASSLRGVSTDTQYF. CDR3 in DNA: TGCGCCAGCAGCTTGCGGGGTGTGAGCACAGATACGCAGTATTTT.

This clone was picked up many times. V and J are TRBV2 and TRBJ1-5; D gene unclear. Germline V gene sequence: CDR1 SNHLY, CDR2 FYNNEI. The V end was cut by 0 bases, the J end by 6 bases, with 9 bases between. The CDR3 spans 14 residues. Here the CDR3 DNA reads TGTGCCAGCAGTGAAGCGCTTCGGGGTCAGCCCCAGCATTTT. It specifies CASSEALRGQPQHF.

In its sample, this clone was seen many times. This chain links TRBV28 with TRBJ2-7, with 7 bases matching TRBD2. Germline assignment: CDR1 MDHEN and CDR2 SYDVKM. Trimming at V came to 5 bases and at J to 2 bases, leaving 12 bases not matched to a gene. This CDR3 contains 16 residues. CDR3 sequence: CASSPWEGMGPYEQYF. The CDR3 region has the DNA TGTGCCAGCAGTCCCTGGGAGGGCATGGGGCCCTACGAGCAGTACTTC. The variable domain in full, completed from reference TRBV28 and TRBJ2-7, reads DVKVTQSSRYLVKRTGEKVFLECVQDMDHENMFWYRQDPGLGLRLIYFSYDVKMKEKGDIPEGYSVSREKKERFSLILESASTNQTSMYLCASSPWEGMGPYEQYFGPGTRLTVT.

This clone has ten or more counts. In DNA form, the CDR3 reads TGTGCCAGCAGTCCCACCCGGGGGGCTGAAGCTTTCTTT. Protein product: CASSPTRGAEAFF. The V call is TRBV6-4, the J call TRBJ1-1, with D maybe TRBD1 (5 bases). This CDR3 region has 13 residues. The germline gives CDR1 MRHNA, CDR2 SNTAGT. The V end lost 5 bases, the J end lost 6 bases, and 13 bases lay between the germline ends.

This clone was seen more than once but under ten times. The chain joins TRBV27 to TRBJ1-5; 8 bases are shared with TRBD1. Trimming cost V 5 bases and J 7 bases; bases outside gene matches: 4. The CDR3 runs 13 residues. CDR1 and CDR2 from the germline V gene are MNHEY and SMNVEV (reference sequence). CDR3 in DNA: TGTGCCAGCAGTCAGGGGGCTTTGCAGCCCCAGCATTTT. Its translation: CASSQGALQPQHF.

This clone was recorded many times. This chain connects TRBV6-1 to TRBJ1-6; the match to TRBD1 covers 8 bases. Germline V gene sequence: CDR1 MNHNS, CDR2 SASEGT. After removal of 3 bases from V and 9 bases from J, the junction contained 10 bases not matched to a gene. The CDR3 loop spans 16 amino acids. The CDR3 spells CASSDFNRGDGSPLHF. The DNA for the CDR3 is TGTGCCAGCAGTGATTTTAACAGGGGGGATGGTTCACCCCTCCACTTT.

This clone was recorded a few times. CDR3 sequence: CASSLGAQGARGYEQYF. CDR3 nucleotides: TGTGCCAGCAGTTTGGGGGCCCAGGGGGCTCGAGGCTACGAGCAGTACTTC. The chain combines TRBV28 with TRBJ2-7; 8 bases are a match to TRBD1. The V and J ends lost 3 bases and 3 bases, in that order; junction bases with no gene match: 13. This CDR3 contains 17 residues. CDR1 MDHEN and CDR2 SYDVKM come from the germline V gene.

Ten or more counts support this clone. This sequence joins TRBV5-4 and TRBJ2-5; TRBD1 aligns across 8 bases. The CDR3 has 16 residues. V shed 4 bases, J shed 6 bases, and the junction held 14 bases outside the gene matches. In germline, CDR1 is SGHNT, CDR2 YYREEE (reference sequence). Here the CDR3 reads CASSIDLPTGGKTQYF. In DNA form, the CDR3 reads TGTGCCAGCAGCATAGATCTTCCTACAGGGGGAAAGACCCAGTACTTC.

This clone was seen many times. This chain links TRBV11-2 with TRBJ2-7, with no clear D. CDR3 size: 12 residues. Germline V lookup: CDR1 SGHAT, CDR2 FQNNGV. V lost 5 bases and J lost 6, with 11 bases in between. DNA of the CDR3: TGTGCCAGCAGCCCGAACGAGCCCGAGCAGTACTTC. Translating gives CASSPNEPEQYF.